These 20 T cell receptor beta chains share one sample of origin, sequenced in a study of metastatic and nonmetastatic thyroid tumors. TCRdb called clones again from the PCR reads with MiXCR. In the table there are some 30,000 clones, roughly 21% of which are singletons. Each patient came to thyroid surgery without any prior treatment (of any kind). Sequenced input: blood. These receptors originate from a female donor with papillary thyroid cancer or a benign thyroid nodule (not recorded which). Some clones in this sample may be carry-over from other donors' samples.

The J gene is TRBJ2-1, the V gene TRBV6-1, with 9 bases matching TRBD2. Germline V gene data show CDR1 as MNHNS and CDR2 as SASEGT. The CDR3 loop spans 14 amino acids. Trimming at V came to 5 bases and at J to 4 bases, leaving 3 bases not matched to a gene. CDR3 sequence (DNA): TGTGCCAGCAGTCGACTAGCGGAGTACAATGAGCAGTTCTTC. It translates to CASSRLAEYNEQFF.

This clone was seen repeatedly, ten times or more. The chain links TRBV28 to TRBJ2-1; TRBD2 matches 7 bases. Germline V CDR1 and CDR2: MDHEN, SYDVKM. V shed 6 bases and J 0 bases; nucleotides not matched to a gene: 8. The CDR3 consists of 16 residues. The chain's CDR3 is CASRASGAGSYNEQFF. The CDR3 DNA follows: TGTGCCAGCAGGGCTAGCGGAGCTGGCTCCTACAATGAGCAGTTCTTC. The full variable domain, its missing parts supplied by reference TRBV28 and TRBJ2-1, is DVKVTQSSRYLVKRTGEKVFLECVQDMDHENMFWYRQDPGLGLRLIYFSYDVKMKEKGDIPEGYSVSREKKERFSLILESASTNQTSMYLCASRASGAGSYNEQFFGPGTRLTVL.

This clone has a count of ten or more. The genes are TRBV6-2 or TRBV6-3 and TRBJ2-7; no reliable D call. The CDR3 length is 14 residues. The V and J ends lost 2 bases and 5 bases respectively, with 13 bases between them. Germline V lookup: CDR1 MNHEY, CDR2 SVGEGT. As DNA, the CDR3 is TGTGCCAGCAGTTACCAGCCGAGCCGCGACGAGCAGTACTTC. Its protein is CASSYQPSRDEQYF.

By proportion, this clone is medium-sized (0.01 to 0.1%). The chain is built from TRBV19 and TRBJ2-5, with D possibly matching TRBD2 (5 bases). The CDR3 spans 12 residues. Trimming took off 7 bases at V and 4 bases at J, with 10 bases between the two ends. Germline CDR1 is LNHDA and CDR2 is SQIVND (reference sequence). The CDR3: CASMRVGETQYF. As DNA, the CDR3 is TGTGCCAGTATGAGGGTGGGAGAGACCCAGTACTTC.

This clone was picked up many times. The chain couples TRBV9 to TRBJ2-7; D may correspond to TRBD1 or TRBD2 (5 bases each). The CDR3 is 15 amino acids. The germline gives CDR1 SGDLS, CDR2 YYNGEE. V was trimmed by 1 base and J by 6 bases, leaving 17 bases between them. CDR3 amino acids: CASSVSPTTQGEQYF. The CDR3 region has the DNA TGTGCCAGCAGCGTATCTCCGACTACCCAGGGCGAGCAGTACTTC.

This clone appeared many times. This chain joins TRBV20-1 and TRBJ2-4; TRBD2 aligns across 7 bases. Germline V gives CDR1 DFQATT, CDR2 SNEGSKA (reference sequence). The J segment lost 7 bases and the V segment lost 6 bases, leaving 15 bases of the junction unmatched. The CDR3 consists of 15 residues. Here the CDR3 reads CSAEAGTHLGNIQYF. CDR3 in DNA: TGCAGTGCAGAAGCGGGGACCCACCTTGGGAACATTCAGTACTTC.

This clone occurred many times. The chain combines TRBV5-1 with TRBJ1-1; D unresolved. This CDR3 comprises 14 residues. Germline V lookup: CDR1 SGHRS, CDR2 YFSETQ. V dropped 3 bases and J dropped 3 bases, with 12 bases sitting between them. For the CDR3, the DNA is TGCGCCAGCAGCTCAGGAGGTGGGTACACTGAAGCTTTCTTT. Protein product: CASSSGGGYTEAFF.

This clone showed up many times. The chain links TRBV27 to TRBJ1-1; D gene ambiguous. The CDR3 extends over 13 amino acids. V was trimmed by 3 bases and J by 4 bases, leaving 9 bases between them. The V gene's germline CDR1 is MNHEY and CDR2 SMNVEV (reference sequence). CDR3 sequence (DNA): TGTGCCAGCAGTTTGCAGGACTTCACTGAAGCTTTCTTT. Its translation: CASSLQDFTEAFF.

This clone has ten or more counts. This chain joins TRBV12-3 or TRBV12-4 and TRBJ1-1; TRBD1 matches 7 bases. The CDR3 has 14 residues. Losses at the gene ends were 5 bases for V and 5 bases for J; bases not matched to a gene: 8. The CDR3 region has the DNA TGTGCCAGCAGTCCCAGACAGGGAGGGACTGAAGCTTTCTTT. Protein product: CASSPRQGGTEAFF.

The rearrangement uses TRBV7-2 and TRBJ2-5; D possibly corresponds to TRBD2 (6 bases). This CDR3 is built from 16 residues. The V gene lost 5 bases and the J gene lost 4 bases, with 20 bases spanning the gap. CDR1 and CDR2 from the germline V gene are SGHTA and FQGNSA. CDR3 residues: CASSPRRAGRAETQYF. CDR3 bases: TGTGCCAGCAGCCCCCGTAGGGCGGGAAGGGCAGAGACCCAGTACTTC.

The sample holds a few counts of this clone. This rearrangement joins TRBV9 to TRBJ2-1; D gene ambiguous. Per germline, CDR1 SGDLS and CDR2 YYNGEE. The CDR3 is 12 amino acids. V was cut by 5 bases and J by 9 bases, with 12 bases left in between. CDR3 residues: CASSPGRFEQFF. The CDR3 coding sequence is TGTGCCAGCAGTCCCGGGCGGTTTGAGCAGTTCTTC. The variable domain in full, with the rest retrieved from reference TRBV9 and TRBJ2-1, is DSGVTQTPKHLITATGQRVTLRCSPRSGDLSVYWYQQSLDQGLQFLIQYYNGEERAKGNILERFSAQQFPDLHSELNLSSLELGDSALYFCASSPGRFEQFFGPGTRLTVL.

This clone showed up many times. The junction differs from germline at one of its ends, possibly a read error. The chain links TRBV5-1 to TRBJ2-1; the D is unclear. The V gene's germline CDR1 is SGHRS and CDR2 YFSETQ. The CDR3 runs 12 residues. CDR3 nucleotide sequence: TGCGCCAGCAGCGACTCCTACAATGAGCGGTTCTTC. Its protein product is CASSDSYNERFF.

V usage is TRBV30 and J usage is TRBJ2-7; 8 nucleotides agree with TRBD1. With V trimmed by 3 bases and J by 9 bases, 7 bases remained unmatched. The CDR3 is 12 amino acids. CDR1 is GTSNPN, CDR2 SVGIG, per germline (reference sequence). The CDR3 spells CAWSGQGRGQYF. In DNA, the CDR3 is TGTGCCTGGAGCGGACAGGGTCGGGGGCAGTACTTC. The full variable domain, its missing parts supplied by reference TRBV30 and TRBJ2-7, is SQTIHQWPATLVQPVGSPLSLECTVEGTSNPNLYWYRQAAGRGLQLLFYSVGIGQISSEVPQNLSASRPQDRQFILSSKKLLLSDSGFYLCAWSGQGRGQYFGPGTRLTVT.

The V and J genes are TRBV6-6 and TRBJ2-1; D is perhaps TRBD1 (5 bases). This CDR3 region has 16 residues. Germline V gives CDR1 MNHNY, CDR2 SVGAGI (reference sequence). The CDR3 DNA reads as TGTGCTAGTAGTTACTCCGTGGGGCAAGGCAGCAATGAGCAGTTCTTC. Amino acid sequence: CASSYSVGQGSNEQFF.

V and J are TRBV5-1 and TRBJ1-3, with unresolved D. In germline, CDR1 is SGHRS, CDR2 YFSETQ. Trimming shortened V by 1 base and J by 1 base, and 6 bases separated the two germline ends. The CDR3 runs 14 residues. CDR3 residues: CASSLSLSGNTIYF. The CDR3 region has the DNA TGCGCCAGCAGCTTGAGCTTATCTGGAAACACCATATATTTT.

By proportion, this clone is medium-sized. The rearrangement joins TRBV6-1 to TRBJ2-2; D ambiguous. CDR3 size: 16 residues. V was clipped by 6 bases and J by 0 bases, with 14 bases between them. Germline V gene sequence: CDR1 MNHNS, CDR2 SASEGT. Written as DNA, the CDR3 is TGTGCCAGCAGCTTCCATCCGACCTCGAACACCGGGGAGCTGTTTTTT. This encodes CASSFHPTSNTGELFF.

The chain links TRBV11-2 to TRBJ2-1; no firm D call. The CDR3 covers 16 residues. V dropped 1 base and J dropped 0 bases, with 10 bases sitting between them. Per germline, CDR1 SGHAT and CDR2 FQNNGV. CDR3 protein: CASSLGGLTSYNEQFF. The CDR3 DNA sequence: TGTGCCAGCAGCTTAGGCGGTCTCACCTCCTACAATGAGCAGTTCTTC.

This clone was detected only once. The V gene is TRBV20-1, the J gene TRBJ1-2; 8 nucleotides align to TRBD1. The CDR3 has 14 amino acids. Germline loops: CDR1 DFQATT, CDR2 SNEGSKA (reference sequence). V was pared by 3 bases and J by 5 bases, with 8 bases of the junction left unmatched. The DNA for the CDR3 is TGCAGTGCTAGGGGGGGACAGGCAAGATATGGCTACACCTTC. Translating gives CSARGGQARYGYTF.

In its sample, this clone ranks as medium-sized (0.01 to 0.1%). The V call is TRBV20-1, the J call TRBJ2-3; 8 nucleotides match TRBD2. Losses at the gene ends were 3 bases for V and 0 bases for J; bases not matched to a gene: 5. CDR3 length: 15 residues. The germline gives CDR1 DFQATT, CDR2 SNEGSKA (reference sequence). CDR3 DNA sequence: TGCAGTGCTAGGGGGCGGGGGGCTAGCACAGATACGCAGTATTTT. It encodes CSARGRGASTDTQYF.

The V and J genes are TRBV28 and TRBJ2-1, with 10 nucleotides matching TRBD1. This CDR3 comprises 15 residues. Germline values: CDR1 MDHEN, CDR2 SYDVKM. V lost 5 bases to trimming and J lost 4 bases; unmatched junction nucleotides: 5. In nucleotides, the CDR3 is TGTGCCAGCAGTGGGGACAGGGGAGCATACAATGAGCAGTTCTTC. It specifies CASSGDRGAYNEQFF.